This T cell receptor (beta chain) originates from a study of metastatic and nonmetastatic thyroid tumors. Original processing methods: Researchers built a distant-metastasis classifier for papillary thyroid cancer that drew on CDR3 differences across clinicopathological groups. Using MiXCR, TCRdb re-called clones from the PCR reads. It is TCRdb's table, rather than the study itself, that gives the V and J calls and clone size. The sample lists around 5,000 clones; 25% to 30% were seen once. V trimming: 7 bases; J trimming: 0 bases; junction bases outside the gene matches: 5. The CDR3 extends over 15 amino acids. Per the germline V gene, CDR1 is SGHTA and CDR2 is FQGNSA. Every patient underwent thyroid surgery untreated.

The TCR originated in a female donor with papillary thyroid cancer or a benign thyroid nodule (not recorded which). Some clones in this sample may be carry-over from other donors' samples. The V gene is TRBV7-2, the J gene TRBJ2-7, with 11 positions matching TRBD2. Sequencing was performed on adjacent normal tissue. The CDR3 bases are TGTGCCAGCACCTTCGGGACTAGCGGCTCCTACGAGCAGTACTTC. Amino acid sequence: CASTFGTSGSYEQYF.